This T cell receptor (beta chain) was retrieved from a study of T-cell reconstitution after alpha-beta-depleted transplantation in children. Study-wide results and limits: One year post-transplant, T-cell counts and diversity were largely derived from T cells produced anew. After transplant, high TCRbeta diversity at day 60 in some patients arose from surviving recipient T cells and thymic progenitors.

Regarding this clonotype: Its antigen is as yet unknown.

Researchers prepared the TCRbeta library using unique molecular identifiers, the study reports. Using its own MiXCR run on the PCR reads, TCRdb lists one record per CDR3 protein. The sample includes around 700,000 distinct CDR3 sequences, over 10% seen only once; the top ten take 0.79%. With V trimmed by 0 bases and J by 4 bases, 4 bases remained unmatched. CDR3 size: 17 residues. Germline assignment: CDR1 MNHEY and CDR2 SVGAGI. The sequence was collected from a girl aged 2 to 10 with congenital amegakaryocytic thrombocytopenia, due to receive a stem cell transplant. J is TRBJ2-7 and V is TRBV6-5; 15 nucleotides align to TRBD2. The starting material was PBMCs, obtained before TCRalphabeta/CD19-depleted stem cell transplant. This chain's CDR3 is CASSYSTGTSGRYEQYF. CDR3 sequence (DNA): TGTGCCAGCAGTTACTCGACAGGGACTAGCGGGAGGTACGAGCAGTACTTC.